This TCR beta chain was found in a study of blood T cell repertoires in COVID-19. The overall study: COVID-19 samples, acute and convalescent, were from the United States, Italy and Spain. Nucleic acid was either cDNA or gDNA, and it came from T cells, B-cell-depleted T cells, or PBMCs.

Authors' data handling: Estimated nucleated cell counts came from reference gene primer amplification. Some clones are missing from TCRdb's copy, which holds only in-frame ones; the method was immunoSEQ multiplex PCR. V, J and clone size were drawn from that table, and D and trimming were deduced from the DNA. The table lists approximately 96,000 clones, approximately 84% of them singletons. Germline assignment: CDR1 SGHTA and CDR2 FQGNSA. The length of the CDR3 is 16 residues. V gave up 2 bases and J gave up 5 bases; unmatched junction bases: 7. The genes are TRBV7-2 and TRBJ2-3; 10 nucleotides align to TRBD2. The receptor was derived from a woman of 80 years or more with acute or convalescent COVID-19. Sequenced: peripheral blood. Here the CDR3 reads CASSLQSGGALDTQYF. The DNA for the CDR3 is TGTGCCAGCAGCTTACAGAGCGGGGGGGCCTTAGATACGCAGTATTTT. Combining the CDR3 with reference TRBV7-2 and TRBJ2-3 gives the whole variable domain GAGVSQSPSNKVTEKGKDVELRCDPISGHTALYWYRQSLGQGLEFLIYFQGNSAPDKSGLPSDRFSAERTGGSVSTLTIQRTQQEDSAVYLCASSLQSGGALDTQYFGPGTRLTVL.